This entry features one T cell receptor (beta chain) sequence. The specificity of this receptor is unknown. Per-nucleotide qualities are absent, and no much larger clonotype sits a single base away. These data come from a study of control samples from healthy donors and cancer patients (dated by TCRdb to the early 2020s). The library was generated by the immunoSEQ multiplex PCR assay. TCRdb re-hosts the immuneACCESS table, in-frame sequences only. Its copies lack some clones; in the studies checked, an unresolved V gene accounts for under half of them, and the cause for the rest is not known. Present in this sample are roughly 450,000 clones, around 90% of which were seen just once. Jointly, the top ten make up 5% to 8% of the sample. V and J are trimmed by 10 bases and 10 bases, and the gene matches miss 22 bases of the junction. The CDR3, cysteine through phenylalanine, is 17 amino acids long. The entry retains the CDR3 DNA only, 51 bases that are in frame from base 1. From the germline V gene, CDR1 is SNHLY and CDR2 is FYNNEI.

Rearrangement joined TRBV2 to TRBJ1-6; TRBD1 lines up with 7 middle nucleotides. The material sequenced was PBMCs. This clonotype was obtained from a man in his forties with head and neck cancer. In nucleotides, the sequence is TGTGCCACCAACGGGCCGGGGAGGGGGCCAACCGAATCACCCCTCCACTTT. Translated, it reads CATNGPGRGPTESPLHF.